Listed here are 3 T cell receptor beta chains from one sample, sequenced in a study of shared clonotypes between healthy human individuals. Only in-frame clones appear in the TCRdb table, and some are missing; sequencing was by immunoSEQ multiplex PCR. The data show millions of clones, around 94% seen once. The sample was naive CD4+ T cells sorted from blood. Regarding subset: CD45RA+ positively selected. All receptors come from a man younger than 30 in good health.

The chain is built from TRBV5-1 and TRBJ2-1, with 9 bases aligning to TRBD2. The V segment lost 0 bases and the J segment 3 bases; nucleotides outside the gene matches: 4. This CDR3 has 16 amino acids. CDR1 and CDR2 (germline): SGHRS, YFSETQ. In DNA form, the CDR3 reads TGCGCCAGCAGCTTGGGGGGGACTAGCATCTACAATGAGCAGTTCTTC. Amino acids: CASSLGGTSIYNEQFF.

The CDR3 reads CASSQVRDRAGEQYF. The CDR3 DNA sequence: TGTGCCAGCAGCCAGGTCCGGGACAGGGCTGGCGAGCAGTACTTC. This sequence joins TRBV14 and TRBJ2-7, with TRBD1 matching 9 bases. The CDR3 contains 15 residues. After removal of 3 bases from V and 6 bases from J, the junction contained 9 bases not matched to a gene. Looked up from germline, CDR1 is SGHDN and CDR2 is FVKESK.

J is TRBJ2-5 and V is TRBV6-1; 7 positions match TRBD1. CDR1 is MNHNS and CDR2 is SASEGT in the germline V gene. There are 12 residues in the CDR3. The V gene end was trimmed by 6 bases and the J gene end by 7 bases; junction bases not matched to a gene: 5. Here the CDR3 reads CASRQGLGTQYF. The CDR3, as DNA: TGTGCCAGCAGACAGGGGTTGGGGACCCAGTACTTC.